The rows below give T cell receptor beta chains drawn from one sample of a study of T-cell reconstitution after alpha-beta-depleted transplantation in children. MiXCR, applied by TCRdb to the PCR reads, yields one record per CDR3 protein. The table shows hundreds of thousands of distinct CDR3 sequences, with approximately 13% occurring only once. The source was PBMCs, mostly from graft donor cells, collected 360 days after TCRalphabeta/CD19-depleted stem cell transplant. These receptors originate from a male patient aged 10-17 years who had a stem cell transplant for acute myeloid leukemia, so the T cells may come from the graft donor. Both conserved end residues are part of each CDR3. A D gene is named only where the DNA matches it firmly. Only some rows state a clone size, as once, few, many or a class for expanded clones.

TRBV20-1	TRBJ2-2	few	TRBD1	CSAKYRGLTGELFF	TGCAGTGCCAAATACAGGGGGCTCACCGGGGAGCTGTTTTTT
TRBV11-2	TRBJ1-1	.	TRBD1	CASSLVPLWTGNGNTEAFF	TGTGCCAGCAGCTTAGTTCCTTTGTGGACAGGGAATGGGAACACTGAAGCTTTCTTT
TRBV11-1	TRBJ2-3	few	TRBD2	CASRRGTSGSITSTDTQYF	TGTGCCAGCAGGAGAGGGACTAGCGGCTCCATCACTAGCACAGATACGCAGTATTTT
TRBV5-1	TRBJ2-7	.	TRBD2	CASSPDGASGRTPSAQYF	TGCGCCAGCAGCCCCGATGGGGCTAGCGGGAGGACCCCTAGTGCGCAGTACTTC
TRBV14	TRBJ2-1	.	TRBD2	CASSQEASGRPTWDEQFF	TGTGCCAGCAGCCAAGAGGCTAGCGGGAGGCCTACGTGGGATGAGCAGTTCTTC
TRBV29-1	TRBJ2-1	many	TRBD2	CSVAGTSGRSYNEQFF	TGCAGCGTCGCCGGGACTAGCGGGAGATCCTACAATGAGCAGTTCTTC
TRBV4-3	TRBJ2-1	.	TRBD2	CASSQLAGDFGSYNEQFF	TGCGCCAGCAGCCAACTAGCGGGAGACTTTGGCTCCTACAATGAGCAGTTCTTC
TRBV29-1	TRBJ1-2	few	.	CSGGHITNYGYTF	TGCAGTGGGGGACATATCACTAACTATGGCTACACCTTC
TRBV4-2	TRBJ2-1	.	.	CASSQDFGPPGNEQFF	TGTGCCAGCAGCCAAGATTTTGGTCCTCCGGGGAATGAGCAGTTCTTC
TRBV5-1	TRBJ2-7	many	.	CASSIRNEQYF	TGCGCCAGCAGCATCAGGAACGAGCAGTACTTC